This TCR beta chain was documented in a study of human T cells and chemical hapten exposure. Looking at the study overall: The study traced per-sample TCR yield variation mainly to small differences in pooled library volumes.

Whole-study results and caveats: With DPC sensitization, TCRs exceeding 1 in 1000 frequency showed no change.

The table lists this clonotype with a few counts. Its antigen remains unknown. Described time point: healthy volunteer bleed at 6 weeks. Unfractionated whole blood yielded total RNA. The CDR3 sequence is 13 residues long. Germline-derived CDR1 and CDR2 are LGHDT and YNNKEL (reference sequence). Trimming removed 1 base from V and 8 bases from J; junction bases left unmatched: 1. Library construction involved attaching unique molecular identifiers to individual cDNA molecules, which allowed quantitative, reproducible TCR counting. TCRdb itself ran the RACE reads through MiXCR, one entry per CDR3 protein. The data contain more than 75,000 distinct CDR3 sequences, over 6.5% of them singletons.

The origin of this receptor is a male donor in good health. Some clones in this sample may be carry-over from other donors' samples. This rearrangement joins TRBV3-1 to TRBJ2-4; 8 bases are a match to TRBD2. Sequencing was carried out using whole blood. The CDR3 region is CASSQAGGYIQYF. The CDR3 bases are TGTGCCAGCAGCCAAGCGGGAGGGTACATTCAGTACTTC.